These 7 T cell receptor beta chains were all obtained from the same sample, sequenced in a study of blood T cell repertoires in COVID-19. Clones were read by immunoSEQ multiplex PCR, and TCRdb kept only the in-frame ones, dropping some. In the table there are around 52,000 clones, roughly 82% of which are singletons. The sample was peripheral blood. All receptors come from an older woman with acute or convalescent COVID-19.

The chain employs TRBV19 and TRBJ1-2; TRBD1 might be the D (5 bases). The ends were cut back, 2 bases at V and 6 bases at J, with 13 bases in the middle. Germline CDR1 reads LNHDA; CDR2 reads SQIVND (reference sequence). This CDR3 is 14 amino acids long. In DNA, the CDR3 is TGTGCCAGTAGTATAAACGGCCAGGGTAATGGCTACACCTTC. Amino acids: CASSINGQGNGYTF.

The genes are TRBV7-9 and TRBJ1-1, with D unclear. The CDR3 length is 13 residues. From germline, CDR1 is SEHNR and CDR2 FQNEAQ (reference sequence). V was pared by 7 bases and J by 1 base, with 10 bases between. CDR3 residues: CASTPLANTEAFF. In nucleotides, the CDR3 is TGTGCCAGCACCCCGCTGGCGAACACTGAAGCTTTCTTT.

The chain couples TRBV12-5 to TRBJ2-3, with 7 bases fitting TRBD1. V shed 4 bases and J 2 bases; nucleotides not matched to a gene: 3. The germline gives CDR1 LGHNT, CDR2 FRNRAP. This CDR3 has 14 residues. CDR3 DNA sequence: TGTGCTAGTGGTTCTGGGACAGCCACAGATACGCAGTATTTT. Translating gives CASGSGTATDTQYF.

J is TRBJ2-7 and V is TRBV6-5; D perhaps matches TRBD2 (6 bases). Germline CDR1 is MNHEY and CDR2 is SVGAGI. The CDR3 has 14 residues. V lost 5 bases and J 3 bases, leaving 14 bases between the germline ends. The CDR3 coding sequence is TGTGCCAGCAGTACCGGGGGTCCTCTCTACGAGCAGTACTTC. It yields the protein CASSTGGPLYEQYF.

The chain has TRBV21-1 and TRBJ2-7; TRBD2, the table's D call, lacks a check against the DNA. TRBV21-1 is a documented pseudogene. This CDR3 has 11 residues. CDR3 in DNA: TGTGCCAGCAGCGCCCGGGGGGAGCAGTACTTC. The encoded protein is CASSARGEQYF.

With respect to this clone: At one of its ends the junction is not consistent with the germline gene, which may arise from a read error. The chain's CDR3 is CVSSLGRRRTNYGYTF. CDR3 DNA sequence: TGTGTCAGCAGCTTGGGGAGGAGGAGAACTAACTATGGCTACACCTTC. This chain joins TRBV5-8 and TRBJ1-2; D remains unclear. There are 16 residues in the CDR3. Germline V gene data show CDR1 as SGHTS and CDR2 as YDEGEE.

CDR3 amino acids: CASKLGGNTEAFF. The DNA of the CDR3 is TGTGCCAGCAAACTGGGAGGGAACACTGAAGCTTTCTTT. This sequence joins TRBV27 and TRBJ1-1, with D unclear. V was shortened by 7 bases and J by 1 base, with 10 bases between the two germline ends. Germline lookup yields CDR1 MNHEY and CDR2 SMNVEV (reference sequence). The CDR3 has 13 residues.